These 19 T cell receptor beta chains were all obtained from the same sample, sequenced in a study of T cell responses to AZD1222 COVID-19 vaccine. TCRdb's copy holds only in-frame clones and misses some; the assay was immunoSEQ multiplex PCR. The sample has 100,000 to 150,000 clones, 85% to 90% seen once. The sample here was peripheral blood, taken on day 0 of MenACWY control vaccination. Receptor source: an adult in good health.

The chain carries TRBV7-2 and TRBJ2-3; the match to TRBD2 covers 8 bases. Trimming took 5 bases from V and 5 from J; bases not matched to a gene: 9. The CDR3 sequence is 15 residues long. The germline V gene encodes CDR1 SGHTA and CDR2 FQGNSA. CDR3 coding DNA: TGTGCCAGCAGCCCTAGCCCGCTAGCGGGAGATACGCAGTATTTT. Translation: CASSPSPLAGDTQYF.

The genes are TRBV27 and TRBJ2-3, with 8 bases matching TRBD1. Germline V gives CDR1 MNHEY, CDR2 SMNVEV (reference sequence). The CDR3 is 15 amino acids. J gave up 0 bases and V 3 bases, and 2 bases lay outside the gene matches. The CDR3 sequence is CASSFGQGSTDTQYF. CDR3 sequence (DNA): TGTGCCAGCAGTTTCGGACAGGGTAGCACAGATACGCAGTATTTT.

A few counts support this clone. The chain joins TRBV19 to TRBJ2-1; D is possibly TRBD2 (6 bases). CDR3 length equals 15 residues. Germline CDR1 and CDR2: LNHDA and SQIVND (reference sequence). Deletions cut 7 bases from V and 4 bases from J, with 17 bases between. The CDR3, as DNA: TGTGCCAGTACCGACGGACTACTCGATTACAATGAGCAGTTCTTC. Encoded protein: CASTDGLLDYNEQFF.

In its sample, this clone was seen once. This chain connects TRBV7-7 to TRBJ2-2, with TRBD2 matching 12 bases. Per the germline V gene, CDR1 is SSHAT and CDR2 is FNYEAQ (reference sequence). Losses at the gene ends were 5 bases for V and 3 bases for J; bases not matched to a gene: 7. This CDR3 has 17 residues. The CDR3 sequence: CASSPYGTSGYTGELFF. Here the CDR3 DNA reads TGTGCCAGCAGCCCATATGGGACTAGCGGGTACACCGGGGAGCTGTTTTTT.

The rearrangement joins TRBV5-6 to TRBJ1-5; the D is unclear. Germline V gene data show CDR1 as SGHDT and CDR2 as YYEEEE. V shed 0 bases and J shed 7 bases, with 11 bases lying between them. The CDR3 loop spans 14 amino acids. The CDR3 here is CASSLGRLGQPQHF. CDR3 nucleotides: TGTGCCAGCAGCTTGGGTCGGTTGGGCCAGCCCCAGCATTTT.

J is TRBJ2-1 and V is TRBV11-2, with 9 bases identical to TRBD2. Germline CDR1 SGHAT, CDR2 FQNNGV. Germline trimming cut 5 bases from V and 6 bases from J; bases unmatched to any gene: 14. CDR3 length: 17 amino acids. The DNA for the CDR3 is TGTGCCAGCAGCCCCAGGGTAGCGGGAGTTTCGGGCAATGAGCAGTTCTTC. Encoded protein: CASSPRVAGVSGNEQFF. Looking up the rest from reference TRBV11-2 and TRBJ2-1 gives the full variable domain: EAGVAQSPRYKIIEKRQSVAFWCNPISGHATLYWYQQILGQGPKLLIQFQNNGVVDDSQLPKDRFSAERLKGVDSTLKIQPAKLEDSAVYLCASSPRVAGVSGNEQFFGPGTRLTVL.

The V and J genes are TRBV10-3 and TRBJ2-7, with D perhaps given as TRBD1 or TRBD2 (5 bases each). The CDR3 consists of 13 residues. CDR1 is ENHRY, CDR2 SYGVKD, per germline. Trimming removed 0 bases at V and 6 bases at J, with 9 bases between. The CDR3 reads CAISESSGTEQYF. CDR3 DNA: TGTGCCATCAGTGAGTCCTCGGGGACCGAGCAGTACTTC.

V and J are TRBV2 and TRBJ1-2, with a possible D match to TRBD1 (6 bases). Between the trimmed V and J ends, which lost 4 bases and 3 bases, there was a span of 9 bases. Germline assignment: CDR1 SNHLY and CDR2 FYNNEI. CDR3 length equals 13 residues. This CDR3 is CASSVRTDYGYTF. In DNA form, the CDR3 reads TGTGCCAGCAGTGTACGGACAGACTATGGCTACACCTTC.

The chain combines TRBV19 with TRBJ2-1; 9 nucleotides align to TRBD1. The V and J ends lost 3 bases and 7 bases, in that order; junction bases with no gene match: 10. Germline lookup yields CDR1 LNHDA and CDR2 SQIVND (reference sequence). The CDR3 is made up of 16 amino acids. The CDR3: CASSINTRGQGNEQFF. The DNA for the CDR3 is TGTGCCAGTAGTATCAACACCCGGGGACAGGGTAATGAGCAGTTCTTC.

V usage is TRBV12-5 and J usage is TRBJ2-2, with a tentative D call TRBD1 (5 bases). The CDR3 runs 16 residues. V lost 6 bases and J lost 0, with 14 bases in between. Germline CDR1 reads LGHNT; CDR2 reads FRNRAP. DNA for the CDR3: TGTGCTAGTGGGCCCGACAGATCCGCGAACACCGGGGAGCTGTTTTTT. Encoded protein: CASGPDRSANTGELFF.

The CDR3 loop reads CASSYSPYRQGGVQETQYF. CDR3 bases: TGTGCCAGCAGTTACTCTCCGTACAGACAGGGGGGGGTCCAAGAGACCCAGTACTTC. The chain combines TRBV6-2 or TRBV6-3 with TRBJ2-5; 9 positions match TRBD1. The germline V gene has CDR1 MNHEY and CDR2 SVGEGT. The CDR3 sequence is 19 residues long. Trimming took 0 bases from V and 1 from J; bases not matched to a gene: 12.

This clone was picked up one time. The CDR3 protein is CATSDLGDNNQPQHF. CDR3 DNA sequence: TGTGCCACCAGTGATTTGGGGGACAATAATCAGCCCCAGCATTTT. The rearrangement links TRBV24-1 to TRBJ1-5; D is possibly TRBD1 (6 bases). The CDR3 runs to 15 residues. V was pared by 0 bases and J by 4 bases, with 9 bases between. Germline CDR1 KGHDR, CDR2 SFDVKD.

This clone was seen a handful of times. The chain employs TRBV6-5 and TRBJ1-2; D is undetermined. Germline V lookup: CDR1 MNHEY, CDR2 SVGAGI. The CDR3 runs 14 residues. Trimming stripped 0 bases from V and 6 bases from J, with 11 bases between. The CDR3, as DNA: TGTGCCAGCAGTTACTCTGGCGTCAAGGATGGCTACACCTTC. Translation gives CASSYSGVKDGYTF.

The chain couples TRBV13 to TRBJ2-1; D call uncertain. V was clipped by 6 bases and J by 0 bases, with 18 bases between them. The CDR3 extends over 17 amino acids. CDR1 and CDR2 from the germline V gene are PRHDT and FYEKMQ (reference sequence). CDR3 in amino acids: CASRKDQIHRSYNEQFF. The CDR3 DNA follows: TGTGCCAGCAGAAAGGATCAAATACACCGCTCCTACAATGAGCAGTTCTTC.

The rearrangement uses TRBV2 and TRBJ2-1, with 9 bases identical to TRBD1. This CDR3 region has 14 residues. Trimming cost V 9 bases and J 8 bases; bases outside gene matches: 11. Germline V gene data show CDR1 as SNHLY and CDR2 as FYNNEI. This CDR3 is CASLRDRDLDEQFF. In DNA, the CDR3 is TGTGCCAGTCTCCGGGACAGGGATCTTGATGAGCAGTTCTTC.

The V gene is TRBV7-8, the J gene TRBJ2-3, with 9 bases aligning to TRBD2. Germline V lookup: CDR1 SGHVS, CDR2 FQNEAQ. V lost 5 bases and J lost 7; bases outside the gene matches: 4. The CDR3 has 13 residues. In nucleotides, the CDR3 is TGTGCCAGCAGCCCTAGCGGGATCCATACGCAGTATTTT. Translating gives CASSPSGIHTQYF.

This clone appeared a few times. The rearrangement joins TRBV7-9 to TRBJ2-1; the match to TRBD2 covers 10 bases. V gave up 5 bases and J gave up 8 bases; unmatched junction bases: 12. CDR1 is SEHNR, CDR2 FQNEAQ, per germline (reference sequence). The CDR3 runs to 16 residues. CDR3 DNA sequence: TGTGCCAGCAGCACGGGCGAGGGACTAGCGTCTTATGAGCAGTTCTTC. Translated, it gives CASSTGEGLASYEQFF.

This clone was detected only once. The V and J genes are TRBV18 and TRBJ1-1; D is perhaps TRBD1 (5 bases). Germline V gene sequence: CDR1 KGHSH, CDR2 LQKENI. Between the trimmed V and J ends, which lost 3 bases and 3 bases, there was a span of 17 bases. CDR3 size: 16 residues. This chain's CDR3 is CASSPPLLGVDTEAFF. The CDR3, as DNA: TGTGCCAGCTCACCGCCTTTGTTAGGGGTGGACACTGAAGCTTTCTTT.

This sequence joins TRBV7-3 and TRBJ2-7, with D tentatively TRBD2 (6 bases). The CDR3 runs 15 residues. With 4 bases removed from V and 8 bases from J, the gap between germline ends came to 21 bases. Germline CDR1 is SGHTA and CDR2 is FQGTGA. The CDR3 DNA follows: TGTGCCAGCAGCTCCCAGGCGGGAAAAAATTATAAGCAGTACTTC. It codes for CASSSQAGKNYKQYF.